This entry concerns a single T cell receptor (beta chain). 60 Vbeta and 13 Jbeta primers were used in PCR. This table comes from immunoSEQ multiplex PCR, and its TCRdb copy is limited to in-frame clones, with some not included. This table holds 140,000 to 150,000 clones, about four fifths found once. The J segment lost 5 bases and the V segment lost 6 bases, leaving 11 bases of the junction unmatched. The germline V gene has CDR1 LNHDA and CDR2 SQIVND (reference sequence). The CDR3 extends over 15 amino acids. This specimen comes from a study of cytomegalovirus exposure and HLA in healthy donors. The source is a woman in her thirties or forties in good health and CMV-seropositive. Sequenced: PBMCs. The chain joins TRBV19 to TRBJ2-5; 8 nucleotides agree with TRBD1. In nucleotides, the CDR3 is TGTGCCAGTAGCGGCGGCAGGGGGCGCGGGGAGACCCAGTACTTC. Protein product: CASSGGRGRGETQYF.